The clone carrying this TCR beta chain appeared once. Its antigen is not identified. This specimen comes from a study of cytotoxic CD8 clonotypes in ibrutinib-treated CLL. Study-wide results and limits: Public clonotypes proved infrequent, and on treatment they shrank or remained steady. Baseline clonality exceeded age-matched healthy donors and tracked circulating CD8+ T-cell counts.

Some clones are missing from TCRdb's copy, which holds only in-frame ones; the method was immunoSEQ multiplex PCR. Of about 74,000 clones in the sample, more than 70% were seen once. With V trimmed by 1 base and J by 8 bases, 3 bases remained unmatched. The germline CDR1 and CDR2 sequences are GTSNPN and SVGIG (reference sequence). The CDR3 consists of 14 residues. This sequence was found in a human donor with chronic lymphocytic leukemia. The chain has TRBV30 and TRBJ2-4; 12 bases map to TRBD2. The specimen was PBMCs, collected at disease progression, from a patient treated with ibrutinib. The CDR3 loop is CAWSATSGSDIQYF. In nucleotides, the CDR3 is TGTGCCTGGAGTGCGACTAGCGGGAGTGACATTCAGTACTTC.